This T cell receptor (beta chain) came from a study of T cells in Graves' hyperthyroidism and ophthalmopathy. The investigators amplified TCR beta CDR3 regions from RNA transcripts. Carried out on the TCR CDR3, a first-round RT-PCR used the HTBI primer set. TCRdb processed the multiplex PCR reads anew with MiXCR; each CDR3 protein has one entry. This sample has under 350,000 distinct CDR3 sequences; about 20% occur once, and the top ten carry about half. After removal of 6 bases from V and 4 bases from J, the junction contained 9 bases not matched to a gene. The germline CDR1 and CDR2 sequences are SEHNR and FQNEAQ (reference sequence). The CDR3 sequence is 16 residues long. In making diagnoses, clinical symptoms, serum thyroxine and TRAb, thyroid ultrasound and orbital computed tomography were all used.

This receptor was taken from a woman between 45 and 65 years old with Graves' hyperthyroidism. This chain links TRBV7-9 with TRBJ2-1, with 10 positions matching TRBD1. The sequencing input was blood. CDR3 bases: TGTGCCAGCAGTCCATTTCGGGACAGGGGTTACAATGAGCAGTTCTTC. Encoded protein: CASSPFRDRGYNEQFF.